This T cell receptor beta chain is drawn from a study of tumor-infiltrating lymphocytes in oesophageal squamous cell carcinoma. This clonotype turned up a few times. MiXCR, applied by TCRdb to the PCR reads, yields one record per CDR3 protein. The sample contains 19,000 or so distinct CDR3 sequences, almost 40% of which appear only once. Sequenced material: blood. The clonotype was recovered from a male donor with esophageal squamous cell carcinoma.

The CDR3 nucleotides are TGTGCCAGCAGCTTAGCCAGCGGGGGTGGTACAGATACGCAGTATTTT. Protein: CASSLASGGGTDTQYF. The rearrangement links TRBV7-6 to TRBJ2-3, with 8 nucleotides matching TRBD2. CDR3 size: 16 residues. Germline V gives CDR1 SGHVS, CDR2 FNYEAQ. V lost 0 bases and J lost 3; bases outside the gene matches: 5.